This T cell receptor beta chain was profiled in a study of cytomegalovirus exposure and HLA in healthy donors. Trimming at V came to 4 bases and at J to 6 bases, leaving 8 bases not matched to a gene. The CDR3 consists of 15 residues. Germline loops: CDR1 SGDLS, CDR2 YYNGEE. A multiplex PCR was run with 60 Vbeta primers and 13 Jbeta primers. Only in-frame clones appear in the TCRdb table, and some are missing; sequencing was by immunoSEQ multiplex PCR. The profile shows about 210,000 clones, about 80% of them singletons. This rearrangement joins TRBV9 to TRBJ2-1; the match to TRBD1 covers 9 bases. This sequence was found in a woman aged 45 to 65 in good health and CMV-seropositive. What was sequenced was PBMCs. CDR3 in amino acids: CASSTGTGSFNEQFF. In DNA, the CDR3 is TGTGCCAGCAGCACTGGGACAGGGAGTTTCAATGAGCAGTTCTTC.